The T cell receptor beta chain under discussion was sequenced for a study of T cell responses to AZD1222 COVID-19 vaccine. Study-wide findings and caveats: AZD1222 recipients seropositive at baseline numbered only five to seven. Sampling captured repertoires only after the peak T cell response. Mapped onto spike, vaccine-associated CD4 TCRs spanned it and were dominant at 160-218 and 743-854.

Comments on this clone: Its target is unknown.

TCRdb keeps only in-frame clones here, not all; method: immunoSEQ multiplex PCR. This sample has about 170,000 clones; around 90% occur once, and the top ten carry roughly 4%. CDR3 length: 16 amino acids. V lost 0 bases to trimming and J lost 3 bases, with 12 bases between them. The germline V gene has CDR1 LGHNA and CDR2 YNFKEQ. This TCR was sampled from an adult who received the MenACWY meningococcal vaccine as a control. V gene TRBV4-2 combines with J gene TRBJ1-5; perhaps TRBD1 as D (6 bases). The source was peripheral blood, collected 28 days after the second dose of the MenACWY control vaccine. This CDR3 reads CASSQDLRQDNQPQHF. CDR3 nucleotides: TGTGCCAGCAGCCAAGATTTGAGACAGGACAATCAGCCCCAGCATTTT.